One T cell receptor (beta chain) is described in this entry. Antigen specificity is unknown. These data originate in a study of early stage breast cancer tumors. CDR1 is SGHRS, CDR2 YFSETQ, per germline. CDR3 length: 14 residues. Germline trimming cut 4 bases from V and 1 base from J; bases unmatched to any gene: 3. The repertoire was sequenced with immunoSEQ multiplex PCR; TCRdb's copy has only in-frame clones and lacks some. This table has 70,000 or so clones, 80% appearing once. Points from the study as a whole: Tumors had about 2.4-fold higher T cell density and higher clonality than adjacent normal breast tissue.

The rearrangement joins TRBV5-1 to TRBJ2-3; 7 bases are a match to TRBD1. The receptor was derived from a person between 35 and 49 years old with breast cancer. The source material was blood. The CDR3 nucleotides are TGCGCCAGCAGCATAGGACAGGGCACAGATACGCAGTATTTT. Encoded protein: CASSIGQGTDTQYF.